This T cell receptor beta chain derives from a study of OX40 agonist ivuxolimab in advanced cancers. Study observations and caveats: CD4+ and CD8+ blood T cells expanded clonally by week 6 at 0.1 to 3.0 mg/kg.

To note about this clone: What it recognizes is unknown.

Germline V gene data show CDR1 as MDHEN and CDR2 as SYDVKM. CDR3 size: 16 residues. With 7 bases removed from V and 3 bases from J, the gap between germline ends came to 22 bases. Sequencing was performed with immunoSEQ multiplex PCR; in TCRdb, only in-frame clones are kept and a portion is missing. The sample includes nearly 80,000 clones, around 94% of them seen just once. Sequencing used CD4+ or CD8+ T cells sorted from blood, obtained in a trial of the OX40 agonist ivuxolimab. This chain joins TRBV28 and TRBJ2-7; a weak D match, TRBD1 (6 bases). This sequence originates from an adult with an advanced solid tumor such as melanoma, head and neck, liver or kidney cancer. The DNA of the CDR3 is TGTGCCAGCAACCGACCCACAACCGGGACATTCTACGAGCAGTACTTC. Translating it yields CASNRPTTGTFYEQYF.